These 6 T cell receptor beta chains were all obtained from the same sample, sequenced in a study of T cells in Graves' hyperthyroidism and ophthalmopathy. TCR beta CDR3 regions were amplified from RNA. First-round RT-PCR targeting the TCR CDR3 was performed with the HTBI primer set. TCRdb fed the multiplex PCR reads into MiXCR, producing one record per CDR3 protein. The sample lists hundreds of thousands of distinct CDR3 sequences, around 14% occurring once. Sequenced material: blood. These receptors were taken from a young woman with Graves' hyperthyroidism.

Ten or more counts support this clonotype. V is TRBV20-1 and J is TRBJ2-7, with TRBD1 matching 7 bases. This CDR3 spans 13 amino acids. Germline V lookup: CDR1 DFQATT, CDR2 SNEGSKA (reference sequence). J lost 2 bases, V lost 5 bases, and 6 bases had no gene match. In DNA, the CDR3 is TGCAGTGCTGTCCGGGACAGTACCTACGAGCAGTACTTC. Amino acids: CSAVRDSTYEQYF.

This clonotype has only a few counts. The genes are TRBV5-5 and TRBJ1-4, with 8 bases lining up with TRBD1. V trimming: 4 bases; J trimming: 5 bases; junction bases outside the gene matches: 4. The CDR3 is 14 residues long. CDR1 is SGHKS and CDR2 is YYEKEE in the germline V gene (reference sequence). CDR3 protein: CASSINRGNEKLFF. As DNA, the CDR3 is TGTGCCAGCAGCATTAACAGGGGGAATGAAAAACTGTTTTTT.

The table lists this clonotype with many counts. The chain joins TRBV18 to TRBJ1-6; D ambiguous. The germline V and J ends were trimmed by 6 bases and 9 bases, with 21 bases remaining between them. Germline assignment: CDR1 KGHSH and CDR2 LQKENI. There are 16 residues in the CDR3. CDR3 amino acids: CASSPNPDIGGSPLHF. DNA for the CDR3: TGTGCCAGCTCGCCGAATCCCGACATCGGTGGTTCACCCCTCCACTTT.

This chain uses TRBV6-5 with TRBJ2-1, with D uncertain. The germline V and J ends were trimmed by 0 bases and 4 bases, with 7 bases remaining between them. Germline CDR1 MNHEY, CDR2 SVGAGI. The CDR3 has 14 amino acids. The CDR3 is CASSYSLAYNEQFF. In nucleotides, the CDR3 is TGTGCCAGCAGTTACTCGCTCGCGTACAATGAGCAGTTCTTC.

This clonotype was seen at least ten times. The CDR3 reads CASSLALGRSTQYF. The DNA for the CDR3 is TGTGCCAGCAGTTTAGCGCTCGGGCGCTCGACCCAGTACTTC. The V and J genes are TRBV12-3 or TRBV12-4 and TRBJ2-5; D uncertain. Trimming stripped 0 bases from V and 7 bases from J, with 12 bases between. The CDR3 loop spans 14 amino acids.

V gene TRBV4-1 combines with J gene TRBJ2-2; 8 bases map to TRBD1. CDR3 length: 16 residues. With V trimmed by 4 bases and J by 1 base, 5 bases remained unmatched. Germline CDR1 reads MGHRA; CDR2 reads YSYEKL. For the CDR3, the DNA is TGCGCCAGCAGCCCGTTTGGGACAGGGAACACCGGGGAGCTGTTTTTT. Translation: CASSPFGTGNTGELFF.